Shown below are 27 T cell receptor beta chains from a single sample sequenced in a study of beta chain features in type 1 diabetes. Expressed TCRB transcripts got sequenced, as all isolated RNA was reverse transcribed. This table comes from immunoSEQ multiplex PCR, and its TCRdb copy is limited to in-frame clones, with some not included. The sample carries some 400,000 clones, around 16% recorded once. The specimen was naive CD4+ T cells from blood. These receptors were obtained from a woman aged 18 to 35 in good health.

This clone was counted only a few times. The chain joins TRBV7-3 to TRBJ2-7; possibly TRBD1 for D (6 bases). Trimming shortened V by 2 bases and J by 6 bases, and 14 bases separated the two germline ends. CDR1 is SGHTA and CDR2 is FQGTGA in the germline V gene. The CDR3 length is 14 residues. The CDR3 nucleotides are TGTGCCAGCAGCTTAGGGCCACAGGGCAGCGAGCAGTACTTC. It codes for CASSLGPQGSEQYF.

The sample holds a few counts of this clone. The chain links TRBV30 to TRBJ1-5; perhaps TRBD1 as D (5 bases). Germline CDR1 is GTSNPN and CDR2 is SVGIG (reference sequence). The CDR3 runs to 15 residues. Between the trimmed V and J ends, which lost 0 bases and 0 bases, there was a span of 9 bases. The CDR3 loop is CAWSVSGPSNQPQHF. CDR3 in DNA: TGTGCCTGGAGTGTGTCAGGGCCTAGCAATCAGCCCCAGCATTTT.

This clone was recorded a few times. The chain recombines TRBV2 with TRBJ2-1; TRBD2 matches at 10 bases. This CDR3 has 17 residues. The J segment lost 5 bases and the V segment lost 4 bases, leaving 11 bases of the junction unmatched. In germline, CDR1 is SNHLY, CDR2 FYNNEI. DNA of the CDR3: TGTGCCAGCAGTGGGGGAGCTAGCGGGAGCAAAAACAATGAGCAGTTCTTC. Translation: CASSGGASGSKNNEQFF.

The CDR3 DNA sequence: TGTGCCAGCAGCCCTCCGGGACTAGCCTCCTACGAGCAGTACTTC. This codes for CASSPPGLASYEQYF. This chain links TRBV7-2 with TRBJ2-7, with TRBD2 identical over 9 bases. The CDR3 runs to 15 residues. Germline V gene sequence: CDR1 SGHTA, CDR2 FQGNSA. Germline trimming cut 5 bases from V and 0 bases from J; bases unmatched to any gene: 5.

The J gene is TRBJ2-5, the V gene TRBV6-6; 8 bases align to TRBD1. The CDR3 is made up of 14 amino acids. Germline CDR1 is MNHNY and CDR2 is SVGAGI (reference sequence). With V trimmed by 6 bases and J by 3 bases, 6 bases remained unmatched. As DNA, the CDR3 is TGTGCCAGCAGACAGACAGGGGCAAAAGAGACCCAGTACTTC. Translated: CASRQTGAKETQYF.

The CDR3 DNA follows: TGTGCCAGCAGCTTAGTACAGGGGGCGCGTTTGGAGACCCAGTACTTC. Its translation: CASSLVQGARLETQYF. This rearrangement joins TRBV13 to TRBJ2-5, with 9 nucleotides matching TRBD1. Germline trimming cut 1 base from V and 5 bases from J; bases unmatched to any gene: 8. The CDR3 covers 16 residues. Germline V CDR1 and CDR2: PRHDT, FYEKMQ (reference sequence).

J is TRBJ2-5 and V is TRBV30, with a possible D match to TRBD1 (6 bases). Germline loops: CDR1 GTSNPN, CDR2 SVGIG (reference sequence). The CDR3 totals 12 residues. V lost 1 base and J 4 bases, leaving 7 bases between the germline ends. Here the CDR3 reads CAWSADRETQYF. The CDR3 DNA is TGTGCCTGGAGTGCGGACAGAGAGACCCAGTACTTC.

This clone was detected a few times. The rearrangement joins TRBV7-2 to TRBJ2-1; 8 positions match TRBD2. The V gene end was trimmed by 5 bases and the J gene end by 2 bases; junction bases not matched to a gene: 8. Per germline, CDR1 SGHTA and CDR2 FQGNSA. The CDR3 has 16 residues. In DNA, the CDR3 is TGTGCCAGCAGCCGATCTAGCGGGCCGACCTACAATGAGCAGTTCTTC. Translated: CASSRSSGPTYNEQFF.

This chain links TRBV7-2 with TRBJ1-5; tentative D call: TRBD1 (6 bases). The CDR3 is 12 amino acids. In germline, CDR1 is SGHTA, CDR2 FQGNSA. With 4 bases removed from V and 13 bases from J, the gap between germline ends came to 14 bases. CDR3 protein: CASSSPGRGQHF. In DNA form, the CDR3 reads TGTGCCAGCAGCTCCCCCGGAAGGGGGCAGCATTTT.

The J gene is TRBJ2-7, the V gene TRBV6-1; 7 bases are shared with TRBD2. This CDR3 comprises 13 residues. Per the germline V gene, CDR1 is MNHNS and CDR2 is SASEGT. V was pared by 7 bases and J by 0 bases, with 3 bases of the junction left unmatched. CDR3 DNA sequence: TGTGCCAGCATCCGCGGGGGCTCCTACGAGCAGTACTTC. Amino acid sequence: CASIRGGSYEQYF.

The chain employs TRBV7-9 and TRBJ2-2; a possible D gene is TRBD2 (6 bases). Germline V gene lookup returns CDR1 SEHNR and CDR2 FQNEAQ (reference sequence). The CDR3 has 14 amino acids. V lost 5 bases and J lost 7, with 14 bases in between. CDR3 nucleotide sequence: TGTGCCAGCAGCCTCCGGGAGTCTGGCGGGGAGCTGTTTTTT. Its translation: CASSLRESGGELFF.

The CDR3 DNA reads TGTGCCTGGAGTGTATCGAGGGTTGTAGCTTTCTTT. Amino acids: CAWSVSRVVAFF. The chain recombines TRBV30 with TRBJ1-1; the D is unclear. Trimming cost V 0 bases and J 10 bases, with 12 bases left between them. Per germline, CDR1 GTSNPN and CDR2 SVGIG (reference sequence). The CDR3 is 12 amino acids.

This clone has more than one count but fewer than ten. This chain connects TRBV2 to TRBJ2-1, with TRBD2 matching 7 bases. V dropped 3 bases and J dropped 0; count of bases not matched to a gene: 2. In germline, CDR1 is SNHLY, CDR2 FYNNEI. The CDR3 covers 15 residues. CDR3 DNA: TGTGCCAGCAGTGAGAGGGAGGGCTCCTACAATGAGCAGTTCTTC. Encoded protein: CASSEREGSYNEQFF.

The gene calls are TRBV28 and TRBJ1-5, with TRBD1 as a possible D gene (5 bases). This CDR3 has 12 residues. Germline V gene sequence: CDR1 MDHEN, CDR2 SYDVKM. V was cut by 7 bases and J by 9 bases, with 13 bases left in between. The CDR3 nucleotides read TGTGCCAGCAAAGTCCCGGGGGGGCCCCAGCATTTT. It is translated as CASKVPGGPQHF.

In its sample, this clone was seen a few times. The CDR3 loop is CSVEDGGGLEQFF. The CDR3 DNA reads TGCAGCGTTGAAGACGGAGGCGGGCTTGAGCAGTTCTTC. The rearrangement links TRBV29-1 to TRBJ2-1; tentatively, D is TRBD2 (5 bases). The V gene's germline CDR1 is SQVTM and CDR2 ANQGSEA. The CDR3 covers 13 residues. The V and J ends lost 0 bases and 9 bases respectively, with 12 bases between them.

The gene calls are TRBV6-5 and TRBJ2-7, with 7 bases fitting TRBD2. There are 15 residues in the CDR3. With 2 bases clipped from V and 6 bases from J, the junction kept 10 bases outside the gene matches. Germline CDR1 is MNHEY and CDR2 is SVGAGI. The CDR3 DNA reads TGTGCCAGCAGTTACGAGGGAGGGCCCCCAGGCGAGCAGTACTTC. It yields the protein CASSYEGGPPGEQYF.

This clone appeared a few times. CDR3 residues: CASSPTGGQETQYF. The CDR3 DNA reads TGTGCCAGCAGCCCTACAGGGGGCCAAGAGACCCAGTACTTC. V gene TRBV6-5 combines with J gene TRBJ2-5; 8 bases match TRBD1. This CDR3 is built from 14 residues. V lost 6 bases, J lost 1 base, and 4 bases stayed unmatched. The germline V gene encodes CDR1 MNHEY and CDR2 SVGAGI.

This clone was seen a handful of times. The rearrangement uses TRBV7-2 and TRBJ1-1; tentative D call: TRBD1 (6 bases). The germline CDR1 and CDR2 sequences are SGHTA and FQGNSA. The CDR3 length is 13 residues. The V and J ends lost 4 bases and 11 bases respectively, with 17 bases between them. In nucleotides, the CDR3 is TGTGCCAGCAGCTCCAGGGTTCGGCAGGGGGCTTTCTTT. It yields the protein CASSSRVRQGAFF. Using reference TRBV7-2 and TRBJ1-1 for the parts outside the CDR3, the full variable domain is GAGVSQSPSNKVTEKGKDVELRCDPISGHTALYWYRQSLGQGLEFLIYFQGNSAPDKSGLPSDRFSAERTGGSVSTLTIQRTQQEDSAVYLCASSSRVRQGAFFGQGTRLTVV.

This clone was recorded once. J is TRBJ2-2 and V is TRBV11-2; weak D call: TRBD2 (5 bases). The CDR3 covers 16 residues. Germline CDR1 reads SGHAT; CDR2 reads FQNNGV. With 3 bases removed from V and 5 bases from J, the gap between germline ends came to 16 bases. Written as DNA, the CDR3 is TGTGCCAGCAGCTTTCCGGCCCGGGGTCGGACCGGGGAGCTGTTTTTT. Its translation is CASSFPARGRTGELFF.

This clone was counted between two and nine times. V is TRBV7-9 and J is TRBJ2-5; D is possibly TRBD2 (7 bases). CDR1 SEHNR and CDR2 FQNEAQ come from the germline V gene (reference sequence). The V end lost 5 bases, the J end lost 6 bases, and 22 bases lay between the germline ends. The CDR3 spans 16 residues. CDR3 protein: CASSPGAGAVGKTQYF. CDR3 coding DNA: TGTGCCAGCAGCCCAGGGGCGGGAGCGGTGGGAAAGACCCAGTACTTC.

The chain employs TRBV7-8 and TRBJ2-1, with TRBD2 matching 14 bases. This CDR3 contains 18 residues. The germline gives CDR1 SGHVS, CDR2 FQNEAQ. Germline trimming cut 4 bases from V and 5 bases from J; bases unmatched to any gene: 10. The CDR3 spells CASSSGGLAGARNNEQFF. Here the CDR3 DNA reads TGTGCCAGCAGCTCAGGGGGACTAGCGGGAGCCAGGAACAATGAGCAGTTCTTC.

This chain links TRBV6-5 with TRBJ2-7; 7 nucleotides align to TRBD2. V lost 0 bases, J lost 4 bases, and 3 bases stayed unmatched. CDR3 length: 14 amino acids. From germline, CDR1 is MNHEY and CDR2 SVGAGI. The CDR3 DNA is TGTGCCAGCAGTTACTCGGCTAGCGGATACGAGCAGTACTTC. It is translated as CASSYSASGYEQYF.

This clone was observed a handful of times. The chain combines TRBV5-4 with TRBJ1-1, with D unclear. V gave up 2 bases and J gave up 0 bases, with 8 bases separating them. CDR3 size: 14 residues. The germline V gene encodes CDR1 SGHNT and CDR2 YYREEE (reference sequence). CDR3 loop: CASSFRQMNTEAFF. DNA for the CDR3: TGTGCCAGCAGCTTCAGGCAAATGAACACTGAAGCTTTCTTT. Complete variable domain (other parts from reference TRBV5-4 and TRBJ1-1): ETGVTQSPTHLIKTRGQQVTLRCSSQSGHNTVSWYQQALGQGPQFIFQYYREEENGRGNFPPRFSGLQFPNYSSELNVNALELDDSALYLCASSFRQMNTEAFFGQGTRLTVV.

The chain carries TRBV21-1 and TRBJ2-7; TRBD1 was called by the table and not checked on the DNA. TRBV21-1 is a pseudogene. This CDR3 comprises 14 residues. The chain's CDR3 is CASSSRDSHYEQYF. The DNA for the CDR3 is TGTGCCAGCAGCTCGAGAGACAGCCACTACGAGCAGTACTTC.

This clone was counted between two and nine times. The rearrangement uses TRBV6-6 and TRBJ2-1, with 9 bases matching TRBD2. CDR1 and CDR2 from the germline V gene are MNHNY and SVGAGI (reference sequence). CDR3 length: 15 amino acids. V was clipped by 4 bases and J by 9 bases; unmatched bases: 10. The CDR3: CASSSAAGGPSEQFF. For the CDR3, the DNA is TGTGCCAGCAGTTCCGCAGCGGGAGGCCCCTCTGAGCAGTTCTTC.

This clone was counted only a few times. The chain combines TRBV5-4 with TRBJ2-1, with 8 positions matching TRBD2. Germline CDR1 reads SGHNT; CDR2 reads YYREEE (reference sequence). Germline trimming cut 3 bases from V and 5 bases from J; bases unmatched to any gene: 4. This CDR3 region has 14 residues. CDR3 residues: CASSSGLENNEQFF. For the CDR3, the DNA is TGTGCCAGCAGCTCGGGACTAGAAAACAATGAGCAGTTCTTC.

J is TRBJ1-3 and V is TRBV29-1; 7 bases agree with TRBD1. V lost 4 bases, J lost 2 bases, and 11 bases stayed unmatched. Looked up from germline, CDR1 is SQVTM and CDR2 is ANQGSEA. This CDR3 comprises 16 residues. CDR3 amino acids: CSVVNRGEKAGNTIYF. The CDR3 region has the DNA TGCAGCGTTGTGAACAGGGGAGAGAAGGCTGGAAACACCATATATTTT. Supplemented by reference TRBV29-1 and TRBJ1-3, the full variable domain reads SAVISQKPSRDICQRGTSLTIQCQVDSQVTMMFWYRQQPGQSLTLIATANQGSEATYESGFVIDKFPISRPNLTFSTLTVSNMSPEDSSIYLCSVVNRGEKAGNTIYFGEGSWLTVV.